Listed below are T cell receptor beta chains from one sample, sequenced in a study of post-analysis software for immune sequencing data. TCRdb used MiXCR to reprocess the PCR reads, holding one entry per CDR3 protein. The data show more than 450,000 distinct CDR3 sequences, around 31% seen once. Source material: blood. The receptor source for this set is a girl aged 2-17 years with multiple sclerosis. Both conserved end residues are part of each CDR3. D genes are given only for firm matches. Clone sizes are given selectively: once, few, many, or a class where the clone is expanded.

size	D	V	J	CDR3	DNA
once	TRBD1	TRBV24-1	TRBJ1-2	CAAIPGQPFYNYGYTF	TGTGCCGCCATTCCGGGACAGCCGTTTTATAACTATGGCTACACCTTC
many	TRBD2	TRBV6-5	TRBJ2-1	CASSYDGTSGGNEQFF	TGTGCCAGCAGTTACGACGGGACTAGCGGGGGGAATGAGCAGTTCTTC
.	TRBD1	TRBV7-9	TRBJ1-4	CASGTGFREITNEKLFF	TGTGCCAGCGGGACAGGGTTTAGAGAAATTACTAATGAAAAACTGTTTTTT
.	TRBD1	TRBV7-8	TRBJ2-3	CASSFSGTDTDTQYF	TGTGCCAGCAGCTTCTCCGGGACAGACACAGATACGCAGTATTTT
few	.	TRBV20-1	TRBJ2-4	CSASGENIQYF	TGCAGTGCTAGTGGCGAAAACATTCAGTACTTC
.	.	TRBV6-6	TRBJ2-5	CASRPRGYQETQYF	TGTGCCAGCAGACCCCGGGGGTACCAAGAGACCCAGTACTTC
.	.	TRBV11-2	TRBJ2-1	CASSALGEGGFGQFF	TGTGCCAGCAGCGCTCTCGGGGAGGGGGGATTTGGGCAGTTCTTC
.	TRBD1	TRBV7-6	TRBJ2-7	CASSPGTGGTYEQYF	TGTGCCAGCAGCCCGGGGACAGGGGGCACCTACGAGCAGTACTTC
few	.	TRBV7-2	TRBJ2-3	CASSLGESWTPFGDTQYF	TGTGCCAGCAGCTTAGGGGAGAGTTGGACTCCCTTTGGAGATACGCAGTATTTT
few	.	TRBV11-2	TRBJ2-1	CASSRTAGINEQFF	TGTGCCAGCAGCCGGACGGCAGGGATCAATGAGCAGTTCTTC
.	.	TRBV5-5	TRBJ1-5	CASSLGVSKHSNQPQHF	TGTGCCAGCAGCTTGGGGGTGTCCAAGCACTCAAATCAGCCCCAGCATTTT
few	.	TRBV29-1	TRBJ2-7	CSVETPRYEQYF	TGCAGCGTTGAAACCCCGCGCTACGAGCAGTACTTC
.	.	TRBV12-3/TRBV12-4	TRBJ2-5	CASRYGYSFETQYF	TGTGCCAGCAGATATGGGTACAGTTTCGAGACCCAGTACTTC
.	.	TRBV6-5	TRBJ1-6	CASRALVDSPLHF	TGTGCCAGCCGGGCTTTGGTCGATTCACCCCTCCACTTT
.	TRBD2	TRBV7-2	TRBJ2-5	CASSLDFRTSFGETQYF	TGTGCCAGCAGCTTAGACTTCAGGACTAGCTTTGGGGAGACCCAGTACTTC
.	TRBD2	TRBV20-1	TRBJ2-1	CSAVGGGLAGNEQFF	TGCAGTGCTGTTGGAGGGGGACTAGCGGGCAATGAGCAGTTCTTC
.	.	TRBV28	TRBJ2-7	CASKRQSSYEQYF	TGTGCCAGCAAGAGGCAGAGCTCCTACGAGCAGTACTTC
.	TRBD1	TRBV20-1	TRBJ1-5	CSATWTGVQPQHF	TGCAGTGCTACCTGGACAGGCGTGCAGCCCCAGCATTTT
.	TRBD1	TRBV25-1	TRBJ1-1	CASGPSDRANTEAFF	TGTGCCAGCGGCCCCTCGGACAGGGCGAACACTGAAGCTTTCTTT
few	.	TRBV6-5	TRBJ1-4	CASSPTGLNEKLFF	TGTGCCAGCAGCCCGACGGGTCTTAATGAAAAACTGTTTTTT
few	TRBD2	TRBV9	TRBJ2-1	CASSVRLADHEQFF	TGTGCCAGCAGCGTCAGACTAGCCGACCATGAGCAGTTCTTC
.	.	TRBV11-3	TRBJ2-7	CASSLDVTGEQYF	TGTGCCAGCAGCTTAGATGTAACGGGCGAGCAGTACTTC
few	.	TRBV5-1	TRBJ2-5	CASSLGSNRETQYF	TGCGCCAGCAGCTTGGGCAGTAATCGGGAGACCCAGTACTTC
.	TRBD1	TRBV6-1	TRBJ1-1	CASIRNVDRVNTEAFF	TGTGCCAGCATTAGAAATGTGGACAGGGTGAACACTGAAGCTTTCTTT
few	.	TRBV7-9	TRBJ1-2	CASSPGNFNYGYTF	TGTGCCAGCAGCCCGGGGAATTTCAACTATGGCTACACCTTC
many	.	TRBV6-2/TRBV6-3	TRBJ2-5	CASRRETQYF	TGTGCCAGCAGGCGGGAGACCCAGTACTTC
.	.	TRBV4-1	TRBJ1-4	CASSPGVGEKLFF	TGCGCCAGCAGCCCCGGGGTTGGGGAAAAACTGTTTTTT
.	.	TRBV29-1	TRBJ2-7	CSVRAGTDEGQQYF	TGCAGCGTCCGGGCCGGGACGGACGAGGGTCAGCAGTACTTC